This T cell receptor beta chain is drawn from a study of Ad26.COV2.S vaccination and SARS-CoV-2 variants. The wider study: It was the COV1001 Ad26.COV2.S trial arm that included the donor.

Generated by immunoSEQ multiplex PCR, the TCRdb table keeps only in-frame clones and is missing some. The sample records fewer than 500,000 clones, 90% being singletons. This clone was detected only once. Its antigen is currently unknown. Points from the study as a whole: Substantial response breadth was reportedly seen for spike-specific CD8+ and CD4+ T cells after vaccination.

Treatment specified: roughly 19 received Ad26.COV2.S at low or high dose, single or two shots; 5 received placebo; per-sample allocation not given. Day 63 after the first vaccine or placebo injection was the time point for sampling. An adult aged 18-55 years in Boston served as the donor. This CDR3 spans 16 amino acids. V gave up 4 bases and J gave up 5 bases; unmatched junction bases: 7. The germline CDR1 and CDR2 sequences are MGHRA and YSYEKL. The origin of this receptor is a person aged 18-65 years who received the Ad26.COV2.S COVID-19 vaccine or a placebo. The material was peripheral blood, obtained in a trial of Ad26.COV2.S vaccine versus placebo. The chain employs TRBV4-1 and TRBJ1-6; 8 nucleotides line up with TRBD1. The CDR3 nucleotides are TGCGCCAGCAGCCCACGGACAGGGAATAATAATTCACCCCTCCACTTT. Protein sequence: CASSPRTGNNNSPLHF.